Each of the 11 T cell receptor beta chains below was sequenced from the same sample in a study of PD-1 blockade in mismatch repair-deficient tumors. Using immunoSEQ multiplex PCR, the repertoire was profiled, and TCRdb retains in-frame clones only, with some absent. The data contain 90,000 to 130,000 clones, roughly 80% of them seen just once; the ten biggest clones take up around 4.7%. Sample: peripheral blood, taken approximately 60 weeks after starting pembrolizumab. The receptors shown here come from an adult with mismatch repair-deficient cancer.

This chain uses TRBV11-3 with TRBJ2-1; the D gene is possibly TRBD2 (6 bases). The CDR3 is made up of 15 amino acids. Trimming stripped 0 bases from V and 6 bases from J, with 12 bases between. CDR1 SGHNT and CDR2 YENEEA come from the germline V gene. This chain's CDR3 is CASSLEASDINEQFF. The CDR3 DNA follows: TGTGCCAGCAGCTTAGAAGCTAGCGATATCAATGAGCAGTTCTTC.

This sequence joins TRBV5-4 and TRBJ2-7; TRBD2 matches 9 bases. The CDR3 runs to 18 residues. The J segment lost 2 bases and the V segment lost 1 base, leaving 13 bases of the junction unmatched. Germline loops: CDR1 SGHNT, CDR2 YYREEE (reference sequence). The CDR3 region has the DNA TGTGCCAGCAGCTTGTATGCGGAGACTAGCGGTTCTACCTACGAGCAGTACTTC. As protein: CASSLYAETSGSTYEQYF.

This clone was seen a few times. CDR3 in amino acids: CASSPSQGAGELFF. CDR3 sequence (DNA): TGTGCCAGCAGTCCGTCTCAGGGCGCCGGGGAGCTGTTTTTT. The chain uses TRBV6-6 and TRBJ2-2; D is possibly TRBD1 (5 bases). With 5 bases removed from V and 6 bases from J, the gap between germline ends came to 13 bases. Germline V gene lookup returns CDR1 MNHNY and CDR2 SVGAGI (reference sequence). The CDR3 consists of 14 residues.

This clone was detected ten times or more. The rearrangement uses TRBV4-3 and TRBJ1-2; D unresolved. This CDR3 is 14 amino acids long. Trimming took off 1 base at V and 6 bases at J, with 12 bases between the two ends. Per the germline V gene, CDR1 is LGHNA and CDR2 is YSLEER. The CDR3 is CASSQGPTLDGYTF. The DNA of the CDR3 is TGCGCCAGCAGCCAAGGACCTACCCTAGATGGCTACACCTTC.

This rearrangement joins TRBV28 to TRBJ1-1, with D possibly being TRBD1 (6 bases). Germline V gene sequence: CDR1 MDHEN, CDR2 SYDVKM. V gave up 5 bases and J gave up 3 bases, with 22 bases separating them. The CDR3 runs 17 residues. The CDR3 reads CASSPLIGGRGDTEAFF. The CDR3 nucleotides are TGTGCCAGCAGTCCCCTTATTGGGGGGCGGGGGGACACTGAAGCTTTCTTT.

This clone was seen a few times. The rearrangement uses TRBV14 and TRBJ1-1, with a possible D match to TRBD1 (5 bases). V shed 1 base and J shed 1 base, with 10 bases lying between them. Germline CDR1 reads SGHDN; CDR2 reads FVKESK. CDR3 length: 15 residues. The CDR3 here is CASSQVSGRNTEAFF. The CDR3 DNA reads TGTGCCAGCAGCCAAGTGTCAGGGAGGAACACTGAAGCTTTCTTT.

This chain links TRBV21-1 with TRBJ2-1; the table's D call, TRBD2, was not checked against the DNA. TRBV21-1 is flagged as a pseudogene. The CDR3 runs to 17 residues. The CDR3 coding sequence is TGTGCCAGCAGCAAAAGAGCGGGAGACGTTACCTACAATGAGCAGTTCTTC. Translated: CASSKRAGDVTYNEQFF.

This clone has just one count. J is TRBJ1-1 and V is TRBV27, with D possibly matching TRBD1 (5 bases). The CDR3 is 14 amino acids. Germline values: CDR1 MNHEY, CDR2 SMNVEV (reference sequence). Trimming stripped 0 bases from V and 4 bases from J, with 9 bases between. The CDR3 DNA reads TGTGCCAGCAGTTTATCAACCGGGACCACTGAAGCTTTCTTT. Encoded protein: CASSLSTGTTEAFF.

The chain uses TRBV11-2 and TRBJ2-1, with 9 nucleotides matching TRBD2. The germline gives CDR1 SGHAT, CDR2 FQNNGV. The CDR3 sequence is 17 residues long. After removal of 8 bases from V and 5 bases from J, the junction contained 16 bases not matched to a gene. DNA of the CDR3: TGTGCCAGCCGTAGACAAGGGGCTAGCGGGACGAACAATGAGCAGTTCTTC. Translating gives CASRRQGASGTNNEQFF.

The J gene is TRBJ2-5, the V gene TRBV5-1, with 16 bases aligning to TRBD2. There are 17 residues in the CDR3. Germline CDR1 is SGHRS and CDR2 is YFSETQ. Trimming took 2 bases from V and 4 from J; bases not matched to a gene: 5. CDR3 nucleotide sequence: TGCGCCAGCAGCTTCGCGGGACTAGCGGGAGGGTCAGAGACCCAGTACTTC. It specifies CASSFAGLAGGSETQYF.

V is TRBV29-1 and J is TRBJ2-1, with 7 bases matching TRBD2. The J segment lost 9 bases and the V segment lost 8 bases, leaving 13 bases of the junction unmatched. The CDR3 runs to 13 residues. Germline-derived CDR1 and CDR2 are SQVTM and ANQGSEA. This chain's CDR3 is CSLQRDSSAEQFF. CDR3 DNA sequence: TGCAGCCTTCAGCGGGATAGCTCGGCTGAGCAGTTCTTC.